This T cell receptor (beta chain) stems from a study of regulatory T cells in long-lasting Graves disease. Indicated time point: newly diagnosed GD, antithyroid drugs for less than 3 months. From RNA extracted from PBMCs, the TCR library was made. By American Thyroid Association guidelines, Graves' disease was diagnosed in the cohort. Patient provenance is recorded as an endocrinology department in Xi'an, China. Peripheral blood, roughly 10 milliliters of it, was drawn into EDTA tubes. Relying on iRepertoire HTBI primers and Arm-PCR of CDR3 regions, the team built TCR beta libraries. From the multiplex PCR reads, TCRdb called clonotypes with MiXCR, one entry per CDR3 protein. The sample consists of approximately 490,000 distinct CDR3 sequences, roughly 15% of them appearing once. This CDR3 is 18 amino acids long. Germline-derived CDR1 and CDR2 are SEHNR and FQNEAQ (reference sequence). About this clonotype: One end of the junction is discordant with germline, which a read error may explain.

Separately, the same data were catalogued under a study of T cells in Graves' hyperthyroidism and ophthalmopathy.

The specimen comprised peripheral blood mononuclear cells (PBMCs), sampled at new diagnosis, from a patient treated with antithyroid drugs. This sequence joins TRBV7-9 and TRBJ2-3, with D possibly being TRBD1 or TRBD2 (5 bases each). This TCR was sampled from a man in his forties or fifties with Graves disease. The CDR3 bases are TGTGCCAGCAGCTTAGCGCAGGGTGGGGGTATGGGAGCAGATACGCAATATTTT. Translating it yields CASSLAQGGGMGADTQYF.